The present T cell receptor (beta chain) was sequenced within a study of T-cell memory formation after mild COVID-19. Notes on the study in general: Pre-infection memory harbored some responding clones, suggesting cross-reactive memory joined. Mainly CM and EM harbored the contracting CD4+ clones; mainly EMRA harbored the CD8+ ones.

TCRdb fed the 5' RACE reads into MiXCR, producing one record per CDR3 protein. Here the sample spans about 290,000 distinct CDR3 sequences, more than 15% being singletons. This clonotype was seen a few times. Its specificity is not known. Specimen: PBMCs or a T cell subset sorted from them (not recorded which). The receptor was isolated from a man aged 18 to 29 who had mild COVID-19 (a few samples of this study predate the infection). Cell type and time point are not known.

In nucleotides, the CDR3 is TGTGCCAGCAGTGGAGGGCCAGGCTACACCTTC. Translating gives CASSGGPGYTF. V usage is TRBV25-1 and J usage is TRBJ1-2, with unresolved D. Germline assignment: CDR1 MGHDK and CDR2 SYGVNS. The CDR3 loop spans 11 amino acids. The ends were cut back, 4 bases at V and 8 bases at J, with 8 bases in the middle.